The 10 T cell receptor beta chains reported below all come from one sample, sequenced in a study of PD-1 blockade in classical Hodgkin lymphoma (dated by TCRdb to 2020 to 2021). Libraries were constructed by the immunoSEQ multiplex PCR assay. TCRdb retrieved this table from immuneACCESS and kept in-frame rearrangements only. Not all clones are present; in checked studies, unresolved V genes account for under half, and no reason is known for the remainder. The sample has 30,000 to 35,000 clones on record, about 93% of them singletons. Roughly 0.24% of the sample is in the top ten clones. What this sample's time point label stands for: cycle 1 day 1 (C1D1), immediately before nivolumab initiation. Relapse after autologous stem cell transplantation had occurred in all trial patients, and cohorts A, B and C were distinguished by prior brentuximab vedotin exposure. CD4+ T cells were purified from thawed PBMCs by magnetic negative selection with a Miltenyi CD4+ T cell isolation kit.

The sample in question was CD4+ T cells from blood, obtained at baseline. Source of these receptors: a human donor with classical Hodgkin lymphoma.

The chain is built from TRBV11-3 and TRBJ2-5; 7 nucleotides agree with TRBD1. The trim removed 3 bases at V and 5 bases at J, leaving 9 bases unmatched. The CDR3 is made up of 15 amino acids. CDR1 and CDR2 from the germline V gene are SGHNT and YENEEA. This CDR3 is CASSFTGTAGETQYF. In nucleotides, the CDR3 is TGTGCCAGCAGCTTTACTGGGACAGCTGGGGAGACCCAGTACTTC.

The chain has TRBV5-4 and TRBJ1-1, with TRBD1 matching 9 bases. There are 15 residues in the CDR3. The V and J ends lost 3 bases and 5 bases, in that order; junction bases with no gene match: 8. Germline V gene lookup returns CDR1 SGHNT and CDR2 YYREEE (reference sequence). The CDR3 DNA reads as TGTGCCAGCAGCTCGCCGACAGGGGGGTTGACTGAAGCTTTCTTT. It translates to CASSSPTGGLTEAFF.

V and J are TRBV4-2 and TRBJ1-4, with 7 bases fitting TRBD1. The V gene end was trimmed by 1 base and the J gene end by 8 bases; junction bases not matched to a gene: 7. Germline values: CDR1 LGHNA, CDR2 YNFKEQ. The CDR3 is 15 amino acids. This chain's CDR3 is CASSQGGDRTEKLFF. CDR3 DNA sequence: TGTGCCAGCAGCCAAGGAGGGGACAGAACCGAAAAACTGTTTTTT.

The V gene is TRBV4-2, the J gene TRBJ2-2; 9 bases map to TRBD2. Germline loops: CDR1 LGHNA, CDR2 YNFKEQ. CDR3 length equals 14 residues. J gave up 6 bases and V 9 bases, and 8 bases lay outside the gene matches. In DNA, the CDR3 is TGTGCCAGTTCGCGGGGGGGATACGCCGGGGAGCTGTTTTTT. It translates to CASSRGGYAGELFF.

The chain is built from TRBV15 and TRBJ1-1, with 7 bases fitting TRBD1. Looked up from germline, CDR1 is LNHNV and CDR2 is YYDKDF (reference sequence). The CDR3 has 17 amino acids. After removal of 1 base from V and 6 bases from J, the junction contained 14 bases not matched to a gene. The CDR3 nucleotides are TGTGCCACCAGCAGAGTACGGGGACCTGACAGGGATCCTGAAGCTTTCTTT. It codes for CATSRVRGPDRDPEAFF.

V usage is TRBV2 and J usage is TRBJ2-7; D may be TRBD1 (6 bases). The CDR3 covers 13 residues. The germline CDR1 and CDR2 sequences are SNHLY and FYNNEI. V shed 1 base and J shed 3 bases, with 7 bases lying between them. The CDR3: CASSEEGDYEQYF. In nucleotides, the CDR3 is TGTGCCAGCAGTGAAGAGGGGGACTACGAGCAGTACTTC.

This chain links TRBV6-1 with TRBJ2-7; maybe TRBD2 (5 bases). CDR3 size: 12 residues. CDR1 MNHNS and CDR2 SASEGT come from the germline V gene. Between the trimmed V and J ends, which lost 11 bases and 3 bases, there was a span of 14 bases. The CDR3 nucleotides read TGTGCCTCCGGGGATCGGCTCTACGAGCAGTACTTC. Translating gives CASGDRLYEQYF.

In its sample, this clone was seen once. The V gene is TRBV6-6, the J gene TRBJ2-5, with 9 nucleotides matching TRBD2. Losses at the gene ends were 2 bases for V and 0 bases for J; bases not matched to a gene: 4. CDR3 length: 16 residues. From germline, CDR1 is MNHNY and CDR2 SVGAGI (reference sequence). In DNA form, the CDR3 reads TGTGCCAGCAGTTACCCGCTAGCGGGATACCAAGAGACCCAGTACTTC. It specifies CASSYPLAGYQETQYF.

The V and J genes are TRBV29-1 and TRBJ2-1; D gene unclear. The germline gives CDR1 SQVTM, CDR2 ANQGSEA. V was shortened by 3 bases and J by 0 bases, with 12 bases between the two germline ends. This CDR3 is built from 15 residues. The CDR3: CSVEGRASSYNEQFF. The CDR3 nucleotides are TGCAGCGTTGAGGGTCGGGCTAGCTCCTACAATGAGCAGTTCTTC.

This clone has only a few counts. The CDR3 protein is CASKSHTYEQYF. The CDR3 coding sequence is TGTGCCAGCAAATCACACACCTACGAGCAGTACTTC. This chain links TRBV2 with TRBJ2-7; D uncertain. In germline, CDR1 is SNHLY, CDR2 FYNNEI. This CDR3 spans 12 amino acids. Trimming took 7 bases from V and 2 from J, leaving 9 bases between them. The whole variable domain, filled in from reference TRBV2 and TRBJ2-7, reads EPEVTQTPSHQVTQMGQEVILRCVPISNHLYFYWYRQILGQKVEFLVSFYNNEISEKSEIFDDQFSVERPDGSNFTLKIRSTKLEDSAMYFCASKSHTYEQYFGPGTRLTVT.